A selection of T cell receptor beta chains follows, all from one sample in a study of T cell repertoires in cytomegalovirus infection. TCRdb ran MiXCR on the reads and lists one entry per CDR3 protein. This table has 550,000 to 700,000 distinct CDR3 sequences, 40% appearing once. Antigens of these TCRs are unknown. The source material was cultured PBMCs, sampled from culture after CMV antigen stimulation. The receptor source for this set is a human donor in good health (CMV status not recorded). Some clones in this sample may be carry-over from other donors' samples. CDR3s include the opening cysteine and the closing phenylalanine or tryptophan. Fields, in order: V gene, J gene, D gene, clone size, CDR3 DNA, CDR3 protein. A D gene is named only where the DNA matches it firmly. Rows may omit the clone size; those that give it use once, few, many or a size class.

TRBV7-8	TRBJ2-7	TRBD1	-	TGTGCCAGCAGCTTAGTGACAGGGGGCATAGTCTACGAGCAGTACTTC	CASSLVTGGIVYEQYF
TRBV5-4	TRBJ1-2	-	-	TGTGCCAGCAGCCCACAGGGCTGGGATGGCTACACCTTC	CASSPQGWDGYTF
TRBV12-3/TRBV12-4	TRBJ1-4	TRBD1	-	TGTGCCAGCAGTTTAGCAAGGACAGGGGTGAACGAAAAACTGTTTTTT	CASSLARTGVNEKLFF
TRBV4-2	TRBJ2-3	-	few	TGTGCCAGCAGCCAAGAAGGGGATCCGGGGGCCTCTCCAGATACGCAGTATTTT	CASSQEGDPGASPDTQYF
TRBV4-1	TRBJ2-1	TRBD2	few	TGCGCCAGCAGCCGCCTGGGTGGGGGGACTATTAACAATGAGCAGTTCTTC	CASSRLGGGTINNEQFF
TRBV18	TRBJ2-2	-	-	TGTGCCAGCTCACCAAGCCCGACCACCGGGGAGCTGTTTTTT	CASSPSPTTGELFF
TRBV7-2	TRBJ2-3	-	-	TGTGCCAGCAGCTCCCCTAGCGTTCGGACAGATACGCAGTATTTT	CASSSPSVRTDTQYF
TRBV28	TRBJ1-5	TRBD1	-	TGTGCCAGCAGTTTATTTTCAGGGGGGTTCGGTCAGCCCCAGCATTTT	CASSLFSGGFGQPQHF
TRBV7-6	TRBJ2-1	TRBD1	-	TGTGCCAGCAGCTCCGGGACAGGGAACAATGAGCAGTTCTTC	CASSSGTGNNEQFF
TRBV2	TRBJ2-5	TRBD2	-	TGTGCCAGCAGGTGGACTAGCGGGAGTTTGAAGACCCAGTACTTC	CASRWTSGSLKTQYF
TRBV29-1	TRBJ2-3	-	many	TGCAGCGTTGATGGGCTCCAAGAACGGGACACCCGAGAAGATACGCAGTATTTT	CSVDGLQERDTREDTQYF
TRBV6-6	TRBJ2-5	-	-	TGTGCCAGCCGGAGACTGTCAGGTTCCGAGACCCAGTACTTC	CASRRLSGSETQYF
TRBV4-1	TRBJ2-7	TRBD2	-	TGCGCCAGCAGCCCCATAGCGGGATTACTCTACGAGCAGTACTTC	CASSPIAGLLYEQYF
TRBV12-5	TRBJ2-7	TRBD1	-	TGTGCTAGTGGCCCGGGGACAGTCCCCTACGAGCAGTACTTC	CASGPGTVPYEQYF
TRBV6-1	TRBJ1-2	TRBD1	few	TGTGCCAGCACCGGAGTGTGGGACAGCCTCTATGGCTACACCTTC	CASTGVWDSLYGYTF
TRBV7-2	TRBJ1-5	-	few	TGTGCCAGCAGCTTAGGAGCAGACGCCTCGAATCAGCCCCAGCATTTT	CASSLGADASNQPQHF
TRBV7-6	TRBJ2-5	-	few	TGTGCCAGCAGCTTACAAGGAGAGTCCGGGACCCAGTACTTC	CASSLQGESGTQYF
TRBV12-5	TRBJ2-5	-	few	TGTGCTAGTGGTTTCCCTACAGGGTATGGAGAGACCCAGTACTTC	CASGFPTGYGETQYF
TRBV29-1	TRBJ2-5	-	-	TGCAGCGTTGTATTTGTGACCCAGTACTTC	CSVVFVTQYF
TRBV4-1	TRBJ1-3	-	-	TGCGCCAGCAGCCCCGCGGAGGACACCATATATTTT	CASSPAEDTIYF
TRBV20-1	TRBJ2-2	-	-	TGCAGTGCTCGCGGCGGGATGGCAGGGGTGACCGGGGAGCTGTTTTTT	CSARGGMAGVTGELFF
TRBV12-3/TRBV12-4	TRBJ1-4	-	-	TGTGCCAGCAAACTGGAAAAACTGTTTTTT	CASKLEKLFF
TRBV29-1	TRBJ2-3	-	-	TGCAGCGTTCAAGGGGCCCTCCGAGGCACAGATACGCAGTATTTT	CSVQGALRGTDTQYF
TRBV7-9	TRBJ1-3	-	-	TGTGCCACCTACATGGAAGCTGGAAACACCATATATTTT	CATYMEAGNTIYF
TRBV7-2	TRBJ2-3	TRBD1	few	TGTGCCAGCGGTCTACAGGGGACAGATACGCAGTATTTT	CASGLQGTDTQYF
TRBV10-3	TRBJ2-7	-	-	TGTGCCATCAGCGCCGAGGGCTATATCTCCTACGAGCAGTACTTC	CAISAEGYISYEQYF
TRBV7-2	TRBJ1-5	TRBD1	-	TGTGCCAGCAGCTACCGGGACAGGGTTCAGCCCCAGCATTTT	CASSYRDRVQPQHF
TRBV7-6	TRBJ2-7	-	few	TGTGCCAGCAGCGCAGACCCGACTCGGTACGAGCAGTACTTC	CASSADPTRYEQYF
TRBV28	TRBJ1-1	-	few	TGTGCCAGCCACGGGACCTACACTGAAGCTTTCTTT	CASHGTYTEAFF
TRBV7-2	TRBJ2-3	TRBD2	-	TGTGCCAGCAACGTAGCGGGGGGGGGGACAGATACGCAGTATTTT	CASNVAGGGTDTQYF
TRBV19	TRBJ1-1	-	-	TGTGCCAGTAGTATTTTGGGGAAGTGGACTGAAGCTTTCTTT	CASSILGKWTEAFF
TRBV11-2	TRBJ1-6	-	-	TGTGCCAGCAGCTCAGTGAGGGGGAAAGGATCACCCCTCCACTTT	CASSSVRGKGSPLHF
TRBV28	TRBJ1-4	TRBD1	-	TGTGCCAGCAGTTGGAGGACAGGGCTATATGAAAAACTGTTTTTT	CASSWRTGLYEKLFF
TRBV7-4	TRBJ1-6	-	-	TGTGCCAGCAGCTTAGCGTCGGACTCACCCCTCCACTTT	CASSLASDSPLHF
TRBV18	TRBJ2-7	-	-	TGTGCCAGCTCACCTAACACAGGAGCTACCTACGAGCAGTACTTC	CASSPNTGATYEQYF
TRBV12-3/TRBV12-4	TRBJ2-1	-	-	TGTGCCAGCACTTTTTCTAGCTCCTACAATGAGCAGTTCTTC	CASTFSSSYNEQFF
TRBV12-3/TRBV12-4	TRBJ2-3	TRBD2	-	TGTGCCAGCAGCCACCGTGGAAACCTAGCGGGACCCCGAGATACGCAGTATTTT	CASSHRGNLAGPRDTQYF
TRBV27	TRBJ2-6	TRBD2	-	TGTGCCAGCAGTCCGGGACTAGGCTCTGGGGCCAACGTCCTGACTTTC	CASSPGLGSGANVLTF
TRBV28	TRBJ1-2	-	-	TGTGCCAGCAGTTACACGCGACAGAACTATGGCTACACCTTC	CASSYTRQNYGYTF
TRBV7-2	TRBJ2-5	TRBD2	-	TGTGCCAGCAGCGCCGGACTAGCGGGGGGGCCTCGGCAAGAGACCCAGTACTTC	CASSAGLAGGPRQETQYF
TRBV5-1	TRBJ1-6	-	-	TGCGCCAGCAGCTTGGCCTTGGCAGGGGCGTCACTTGGGTCACCCCTCCACTTT	CASSLALAGASLGSPLHF
TRBV11-2	TRBJ2-1	TRBD2	few	TGTGCCAGCAGCTTAGACAGGGCTTTCGATTTAGCGGGAGAGTTGGGGAGTGAGCAGTTCTTC	CASSLDRAFDLAGELGSEQFF
TRBV20-1	TRBJ1-4	-	-	TGCAGAAATACAAAGGGCCCAACTAATGAAAAACTGTTTTTT	CRNTKGPTNEKLFF
TRBV7-9	TRBJ2-1	-	-	TGTGCCAGCACCGACACTAGTGGGACGACTGAGCAGTTCTTC	CASTDTSGTTEQFF
TRBV6-6	TRBJ2-1	-	-	TGTGCCAGCAGTTTGCTGGGAAACCGGTACAATGAGCAGTTCTTC	CASSLLGNRYNEQFF
TRBV11-2	TRBJ2-3	TRBD2	once	TGTGCCAGCAGCTTAGGGGTTAGCGGGGCCGCAGATACGCAGTATTTT	CASSLGVSGAADTQYF
TRBV6-6	TRBJ2-5	-	-	TGTGCCAGCAGTTACTCGGCGACGCTGAGTTGGTATCGGGCCCAGTACTTC	CASSYSATLSWYRAQYF
TRBV7-9	TRBJ2-7	-	-	TGTGCCAGCAGCTTAGTAAGGGCGAGCTCCTACGAGCAGTACTTC	CASSLVRASSYEQYF
TRBV20-1	TRBJ1-1	TRBD1	-	TGCAGTGCTAGGGGGACAGGGGCGAACACTGAAGCTTTCTTT	CSARGTGANTEAFF
TRBV6-2/TRBV6-3	TRBJ2-7	-	few	TGTGCCAGCAGTTACTCCGACAGGTTCCACGAGCAGTACTTC	CASSYSDRFHEQYF
TRBV7-2	TRBJ2-3	TRBD2	few	TGTGCCAGCAGCGTAGCGGGGGGGCCTGCTAGCACAGATACGCAGTATTTT	CASSVAGGPASTDTQYF
TRBV7-9	TRBJ2-1	-	-	TGTGCCAGCAGCTTAGACGGCCATGAGCAGTTCTTC	CASSLDGHEQFF
TRBV29-1	TRBJ1-5	-	-	TGCAGCGCCTCAGGAGGGGTATCTCAGCCCCAGCATTTT	CSASGGVSQPQHF
TRBV6-5	TRBJ2-3	-	once	TGTGCCAGCGGGGTTCTAGATACGCAGTATTTT	CASGVLDTQYF
TRBV12-3/TRBV12-4	TRBJ1-2	-	-	TGTGCCAGCAGTTCCGTGCCGGGAGGCTACACCTTC	CASSSVPGGYTF
TRBV10-3	TRBJ2-5	TRBD2	few	TGTGCCACTGTCGCCAACCTTAGCGGGGGGGCCCACGAGACCCAGTACTTC	CATVANLSGGAHETQYF
TRBV19	TRBJ1-1	-	-	TGTGCCAGTAGTATAAGTACAGGGAACACTGAAGCTTTCTTT	CASSISTGNTEAFF
TRBV11-3	TRBJ2-3	TRBD2	-	TGTGCCAGCAGCTTAGGGCGGGAGCCCGCAGATACGCAGTATTTT	CASSLGREPADTQYF
TRBV12-3/TRBV12-4	TRBJ2-3	TRBD1	-	TGTGCCAGCAGTTCCATCCTTGGGACAGGCTACACAGATACGCAGTATTTT	CASSSILGTGYTDTQYF